This T cell receptor (beta chain) was profiled in a study of OX40 agonist ivuxolimab in advanced cancers. Findings and caveats of the study: There were, on average, more expanded clones in CD8+ T cells than in CD4+.

CDR1 SGHDT and CDR2 YYEEEE come from the germline V gene. Losses at the gene ends were 1 base for V and 4 bases for J; bases not matched to a gene: 1. The CDR3 is 13 amino acids. In regard to this clone: Its target is not known.

Clones were sequenced by immunoSEQ multiplex PCR, and TCRdb holds only the in-frame ones, with some missing. Of about 75,000 clones listed, 80% to 90% are singletons. Patients who had autoimmune disease history or got systemic immunosuppression were left out. This receptor was identified in an adult with an advanced solid tumor such as melanoma, head and neck, liver or kidney cancer. V gene TRBV5-6 combines with J gene TRBJ2-5, with 7 bases fitting TRBD2. This specimen consisted of CD4+ or CD8+ T cells sorted from blood, obtained in a trial of the OX40 agonist ivuxolimab. The CDR3 spells CASSLSGGETQYF. The CDR3 region has the DNA TGTGCCAGCAGCTTGTCGGGGGGAGAGACCCAGTACTTC.